The source of this T cell receptor beta chain is a study of T cells of healthy individuals. TCRdb re-called the 5' RACE reads with MiXCR, one entry per CDR3 protein. The sample includes tens of thousands of distinct CDR3 sequences, 16% of them seen just once. The CDR3 contains 16 residues. The V gene lost 8 bases and the J gene lost 0 bases, with 18 bases spanning the gap. The germline gives CDR1 MNHEY, CDR2 SMNVEV (reference sequence). V usage is TRBV27 and J usage is TRBJ2-3; D perhaps matches TRBD2 (5 bases). The sequence came from a human donor in good health. The CDR3 nucleotides read TGTGCCAGCTCCGGTGACTATAGTTTTAGCACAGATACGCAGTATTTT. Translating it yields CASSGDYSFSTDTQYF.